The 8 T cell receptor beta chains given below trace back to one sample, sequenced in a study of T cells after yellow fever vaccination. One entry per CDR3 protein, called by TCRdb with MiXCR from the 5' RACE reads. The data contain roughly 260,000 distinct CDR3 sequences, 13% of them singletons. The sample consisted of CD4+ T cells sorted from PBMCs, taken 45 days after the yellow fever booster vaccination. The receptors come from a man aged 30 to 45 who received the YFV17D yellow fever vaccine.

This clonotype was counted a few times. V gene TRBV12-3 or TRBV12-4 combines with J gene TRBJ2-1, with D hard to call. The CDR3 spans 11 residues. V was cut by 4 bases and J by 8 bases, with 6 bases left in between. CDR3 amino acids: CASSYGDEQFF. CDR3 coding DNA: TGTGCCAGCAGTTATGGAGATGAGCAGTTCTTC.

There are a few counts of this clonotype. This chain joins TRBV6-2 or TRBV6-3 and TRBJ2-2, with D unresolved. The germline gives CDR1 MNHEY, CDR2 SVGEGT. Between the trimmed V and J ends, which lost 7 bases and 4 bases, there was a span of 13 bases. This CDR3 spans 14 amino acids. CDR3 sequence: CASKVMAVTGELFF. CDR3 nucleotides: TGTGCCAGCAAGGTGATGGCCGTCACCGGGGAGCTGTTTTTT.

Only a few counts were recorded for this clonotype. The chain employs TRBV11-2 and TRBJ1-1, with 7 positions matching TRBD1. Germline V gene lookup returns CDR1 SGHAT and CDR2 FQNNGV. This CDR3 spans 12 amino acids. Germline trimming cut 6 bases from V and 6 bases from J; bases unmatched to any gene: 4. The CDR3 spells CASRVQGSEAFF. The CDR3 DNA follows: TGTGCCAGCAGGGTACAGGGGTCTGAAGCTTTCTTT.

The rearrangement uses TRBV5-1 and TRBJ2-2; unclear D gene. The CDR3 contains 13 residues. The V gene's germline CDR1 is SGHRS and CDR2 YFSETQ. Trimming pared 7 bases from V and 0 bases from J, leaving 7 bases between. DNA of the CDR3: TGCGCCAGCGCCCAGACGAACACCGGGGAGCTGTTTTTT. Protein sequence: CASAQTNTGELFF.

The chain joins TRBV3-1 to TRBJ1-1; TRBD1 is a possible D gene (5 bases). In germline, CDR1 is LGHDT, CDR2 YNNKEL (reference sequence). There are 13 residues in the CDR3. The V end was cut by 2 bases, the J end by 11 bases, with 15 bases between. In nucleotides, the CDR3 is TGTGCCAGCAGCCAAATAGAGCGAGGGGTGGCTTTCTTT. This translates into CASSQIERGVAFF.

This clonotype was seen a few times. The V gene is TRBV5-1, the J gene TRBJ2-7; possibly TRBD2 for D (6 bases). Germline lookup yields CDR1 SGHRS and CDR2 YFSETQ. This CDR3 comprises 15 residues. With 2 bases removed from V and 0 bases from J, the gap between germline ends came to 12 bases. The CDR3 reads CASSFTSSHSYEQYF. In nucleotides, the CDR3 is TGCGCCAGCAGCTTTACTAGCAGCCACTCCTACGAGCAGTACTTC.

This clonotype turned up a few times. The chain carries TRBV3-1 and TRBJ2-7; 8 bases agree with TRBD1. Germline values: CDR1 LGHDT, CDR2 YNNKEL (reference sequence). The CDR3 is 13 amino acids. J gave up 4 bases and V 4 bases, and 3 bases lay outside the gene matches. The CDR3 nucleotides read TGTGCCAGCAGCCTCAGGGGGCAGTACGAGCAGTACTTC. Its translation: CASSLRGQYEQYF.

The sample holds many counts of this clonotype. The chain uses TRBV5-1 and TRBJ2-5, with TRBD1 matching 7 bases. J lost 0 bases, V lost 4 bases, and 6 bases had no gene match. Germline V gene lookup returns CDR1 SGHRS and CDR2 YFSETQ. This CDR3 is 15 amino acids long. The CDR3 DNA reads as TGCGCCAGCAGCCTGCAGACAGGGAACCAAGAGACCCAGTACTTC. Translated, it gives CASSLQTGNQETQYF.